This TCR beta chain was captured in a study of OX40 agonist ivuxolimab in advanced cancers. Study-wide points: In the 0.1 to 3.0 mg/kg range, CD4+ and CD8+ blood T cells had expanded clonally by week 6. In general, CD8+ T cells held more expanded clones than CD4+ did, on average.

The assay was immunoSEQ multiplex PCR, and TCRdb's table has in-frame clones only and misses some. The sample carries 69,000 or so clones, around 84% recorded once. Only a few counts were recorded for this clone. Its specificity is unknown. With 6 bases clipped from V and 1 base from J, the junction kept 7 bases outside the gene matches. Germline values: CDR1 SQVTM, CDR2 ANQGSEA. The CDR3 is 14 amino acids. The sequencing here drew on CD4+ or CD8+ T cells sorted from blood, taken in a trial of the OX40 agonist ivuxolimab. The V call is TRBV29-1, the J call TRBJ2-3, with 7 bases matching TRBD1. The origin of this receptor is an adult with an advanced solid tumor such as melanoma, head and neck, liver or kidney cancer. CDR3 protein: CSVKGTVGTDTQYF. CDR3 DNA sequence: TGCAGCGTCAAAGGGACAGTTGGCACAGATACGCAGTATTTT.